Below, 27 T cell receptor beta chains from the same sample are listed, as sequenced in a study of blood T cells in healthy people across ages. The authors ran a second PCR of about 7 to 11 cycles using a sample-barcoded 5' primer and a J-beta primer mix. One entry per CDR3 protein results from TCRdb running MiXCR on the 5' RACE reads. The sample comprises about 640,000 distinct CDR3 sequences, roughly 58% of which are singletons, and more than 35% rests with the top ten. The sample consisted of blood. The source is a man in his 60s in good health.

The J gene is TRBJ1-2, the V gene TRBV7-9; the D gene is possibly TRBD1 (6 bases). CDR3 length: 16 amino acids. Germline values: CDR1 SEHNR, CDR2 FQNEAQ (reference sequence). With 0 bases removed from V and 6 bases from J, the gap between germline ends came to 17 bases. The DNA of the CDR3 is TGTGCCAGCAGCTTAGCCTCGCGGCAGGGGAGCGATGGCTACACCTTC. As protein: CASSLASRQGSDGYTF.

This clonotype showed up just a few times. The chain uses TRBV14 and TRBJ2-7; D gene uncertain. The assigned J gene may be wrong: the sequence end matches TRBJ2-5 better. The CDR3 runs to 12 residues. Per the germline V gene, CDR1 is SGHDN and CDR2 is FVKESK. The CDR3 DNA reads TGTGCCAGCAGCCAAGCGGTTGAGACCCAGTACTTC. Its protein is CASSQAVETQYF.

This clonotype was counted between two and nine times. This rearrangement joins TRBV3-1 to TRBJ1-2; the D is unclear. Per the germline V gene, CDR1 is LGHDT and CDR2 is YNNKEL (reference sequence). The CDR3 is 14 amino acids. V lost 4 bases to trimming and J lost 2 bases, with 11 bases between them. The CDR3 loop reads CASSPLGQNYGYTF. CDR3 bases: TGTGCCAGCAGCCCCTTAGGGCAAAACTATGGCTACACCTTC.

V usage is TRBV5-1 and J usage is TRBJ2-6; possibly TRBD1 or TRBD2 for D (5 bases each). The germline CDR1 and CDR2 sequences are SGHRS and YFSETQ. Deletions cut 0 bases from V and 0 bases from J, with 13 bases between. The CDR3 sequence is 18 residues long. The CDR3 DNA sequence: TGCGCCAGCAGCTTGGTAACAGGACTTAGCTCTGGGGCCAACGTCCTGACTTTC. Translated: CASSLVTGLSSGANVLTF.

This clonotype was detected many times. The chain has TRBV6-5 and TRBJ2-3; D tentatively reads TRBD1 or TRBD2 (5 bases each). V was pared by 2 bases and J by 0 bases, with 6 bases between. There are 14 residues in the CDR3. Germline V gene sequence: CDR1 MNHEY, CDR2 SVGAGI. The CDR3 region has the DNA TGTGCCAGCAGTTACGGGGGAAGCACAGATACGCAGTATTTT. Residues: CASSYGGSTDTQYF.

This clonotype was counted a few times. The chain uses TRBV9 and TRBJ2-5; 9 bases are shared with TRBD2. After removal of 0 bases from V and 2 bases from J, the junction contained 5 bases not matched to a gene. This CDR3 is built from 16 residues. Germline CDR1 is SGDLS and CDR2 is YYNGEE. This CDR3 reads CASSVASGATQETQYF. The DNA for the CDR3 is TGTGCCAGCAGCGTAGCTAGCGGGGCCACTCAAGAGACCCAGTACTTC.

This clonotype was observed a few times. The chain has TRBV9 and TRBJ2-7, with 8 bases fitting TRBD2. The CDR3 covers 13 residues. CDR1 and CDR2 (germline): SGDLS, YYNGEE. V trimming: 4 bases; J trimming: 4 bases; junction bases outside the gene matches: 4. This CDR3 reads CASSPRGRYEQYF. For the CDR3, the DNA is TGTGCCAGCAGCCCACGCGGGAGGTACGAGCAGTACTTC.

The V and J genes are TRBV4-1 and TRBJ1-2; no reliable D call. V was clipped by 4 bases and J by 0 bases, with 15 bases between them. Germline CDR1 and CDR2: MGHRA and YSYEKL. This CDR3 spans 16 amino acids. The CDR3 DNA reads as TGCGCCAGCAGCCCCAGCCCGTCAGGTTCTAACTATGGCTACACCTTC. It is translated as CASSPSPSGSNYGYTF.

This clonotype was detected only a few times. The V call is TRBV12-3 or TRBV12-4, the J call TRBJ2-3; 12 bases match TRBD2. CDR3 length: 17 residues. Trimming at V came to 3 bases and at J to 1 base, leaving 5 bases not matched to a gene. This chain's CDR3 is CASSFGASGGGTDTQYF. For the CDR3, the DNA is TGTGCCAGCAGTTTTGGGGCTAGCGGGGGGGGCACAGATACGCAGTATTTT.

The chain couples TRBV20-1 to TRBJ2-1; a possible D gene is TRBD2 (6 bases). The CDR3 contains 15 residues. Between the trimmed V and J ends, which lost 5 bases and 4 bases, there was a span of 18 bases. Germline V CDR1 and CDR2: DFQATT, SNEGSKA (reference sequence). The CDR3 DNA follows: TGCAGTGCTCCCTCAACGGGACTCCCTTACAATGAGCAGTTCTTC. Translation gives CSAPSTGLPYNEQFF.

This chain links TRBV2 with TRBJ2-5; the D is unclear. Germline assignment: CDR1 SNHLY and CDR2 FYNNEI. V lost 3 bases and J lost 2, with 10 bases in between. CDR3 size: 14 residues. The CDR3: CASSDVGPQETQYF. Here the CDR3 DNA reads TGTGCCAGCAGTGACGTCGGGCCGCAAGAGACCCAGTACTTC.

J is TRBJ1-3 and V is TRBV6-5, with a possible D match to TRBD1 (6 bases). Trimming removed 0 bases at V and 2 bases at J, with 11 bases between. The CDR3 covers 16 residues. The germline gives CDR1 MNHEY, CDR2 SVGAGI. The CDR3 DNA reads as TGTGCCAGCAGTTACTCCACAGGGTTAGCTGGAAACACCATATATTTT. Translation: CASSYSTGLAGNTIYF.

J is TRBJ2-3 and V is TRBV7-9, with 10 bases lining up with TRBD2. Trimming took 4 bases from V and 1 from J; bases not matched to a gene: 8. Germline-derived CDR1 and CDR2 are SEHNR and FQNEAQ (reference sequence). This CDR3 comprises 17 residues. CDR3 protein: CASSSSLLAGGTDTQYF. The DNA of the CDR3 is TGTGCCAGCAGCTCGTCACTCCTAGCGGGAGGCACAGATACGCAGTATTTT. The variable domain in full, completed from reference TRBV7-9 and TRBJ2-3, reads DTGVSQNPRHKITKRGQNVTFRCDPISEHNRLYWYRQTLGQGPEFLTYFQNEAQLEKSRLLSDRFSAERPKGSFSTLEIQRTEQGDSAMYLCASSSSLLAGGTDTQYFGPGTRLTVL.

The gene calls are TRBV5-5 and TRBJ1-2; D ambiguous. Germline CDR1 and CDR2: SGHKS and YYEKEE (reference sequence). This CDR3 has 13 amino acids. V gave up 2 bases and J gave up 8 bases, with 13 bases separating them. The CDR3 coding sequence is TGTGCCAGCAGCTTTTTCCCCCGAGAAGGCTACACCTTC. Translation gives CASSFFPREGYTF.

This clonotype is a singleton in its sample. The chain uses TRBV29-1 and TRBJ2-7; 10 positions agree with TRBD1. TRBJ2-1 matches the DNA end more closely, so the J call is doubtful. Germline CDR1 SQVTM, CDR2 ANQGSEA. The CDR3 loop spans 14 amino acids. The CDR3 reads CSVLGGQGQNEQFF. CDR3 DNA: TGCAGCGTTTTAGGGGGACAGGGGCAAAATGAGCAGTTCTTC.

This sequence joins TRBV20-1 and TRBJ1-4, with TRBD1 matching 10 bases. The CDR3 consists of 17 residues. From germline, CDR1 is DFQATT and CDR2 SNEGSKA (reference sequence). The V and J ends lost 6 bases and 4 bases, in that order; junction bases with no gene match: 14. CDR3 in amino acids: CSATTGTGEWGNEKLFF. The CDR3 DNA reads as TGCAGTGCAACTACCGGGACAGGGGAATGGGGTAATGAAAAACTGTTTTTT.

About this clonotype: Being one base from a much bigger clone, this may be a read error. The genes are TRBV12-3 or TRBV12-4 and TRBJ2-7; D possibly corresponds to TRBD1 (5 bases). The CDR3 is 12 residues long. CDR3 region: CGSSPDRGPAFF. The CDR3 nucleotides read TGTGGCAGCAGTCCCGATAGGGGCCCGGCGTTCTTC.

V gene TRBV3-1 combines with J gene TRBJ2-1, with D possibly being TRBD2 (6 bases). The CDR3 covers 15 residues. CDR1 LGHDT and CDR2 YNNKEL come from the germline V gene (reference sequence). V was trimmed by 0 bases and J by 13 bases, leaving 19 bases between them. CDR3 sequence reads: CASSQDGGFGETQFF. Here the CDR3 DNA reads TGTGCCAGCAGCCAAGATGGAGGGTTCGGAGAGACCCAGTTCTTC.

This clonotype showed up just a few times. The chain joins TRBV10-3 to TRBJ2-1; tentative D call: TRBD1 (7 bases). Germline lookup yields CDR1 ENHRY and CDR2 SYGVKD. The V gene lost 6 bases and the J gene lost 0 bases, with 12 bases spanning the gap. The length of the CDR3 is 15 residues. The CDR3 reads CAIRSQGGSYNEQFF. The CDR3 DNA is TGTGCCATCAGGTCCCAGGGGGGCTCCTACAATGAGCAGTTCTTC.

This chain links TRBV5-5 with TRBJ2-7, with D perhaps matching TRBD1 (6 bases). Germline lookup yields CDR1 SGHKS and CDR2 YYEKEE (reference sequence). This CDR3 has 13 residues. Trimming left V 3 bases short and J 3 bases short, with 10 bases between. The CDR3 reads CASSWTEDYEQYF. The DNA for the CDR3 is TGTGCCAGCAGCTGGACAGAAGACTACGAGCAGTACTTC.

CDR3 sequence: CASSYYATAADGNTIYF. CDR3 DNA: TGTGCCAGCAGTTACTACGCAACTGCTGCTGATGGAAACACCATATATTTT. The chain is built from TRBV6-6 and TRBJ1-3; D gene ambiguous. V was cut by 1 base and J by 3 bases, with 16 bases left in between. CDR3 length: 17 residues. Germline CDR1 MNHNY, CDR2 SVGAGI (reference sequence).

The chain carries TRBV7-9 and TRBJ1-4; D unresolved. The ends were cut back, 5 bases at V and 7 bases at J, with 14 bases in the middle. The CDR3 totals 14 residues. The germline gives CDR1 SEHNR, CDR2 FQNEAQ (reference sequence). CDR3 bases: TGTGCCAGCAGCGTCGGAGGCGGAGGTGAAAAACTGTTTTTT. It yields the protein CASSVGGGGEKLFF.

This clonotype turned up a few times. The chain recombines TRBV5-1 with TRBJ2-3; 11 nucleotides line up with TRBD2. The CDR3 sequence is 16 residues long. Looked up from germline, CDR1 is SGHRS and CDR2 is YFSETQ. The V gene end was trimmed by 0 bases and the J gene end by 4 bases; junction bases not matched to a gene: 4. This CDR3 reads CASSLAMTSGADTQYF. The CDR3 nucleotides are TGCGCCAGCAGCTTGGCCATGACTAGCGGGGCAGATACGCAGTATTTT.

The V gene is TRBV7-2, the J gene TRBJ2-7; 7 positions match TRBD2. CDR1 is SGHTA and CDR2 is FQGNSA in the germline V gene. CDR3 length: 13 amino acids. With V trimmed by 5 bases and J by 5 bases, 6 bases remained unmatched. The CDR3 sequence: CASSAHREDEQYF. CDR3 DNA sequence: TGTGCCAGCAGCGCCCACCGGGAGGACGAGCAGTACTTC.

This chain joins TRBV5-1 and TRBJ1-2; D gene uncertain. This CDR3 is 15 amino acids long. With 4 bases removed from V and 2 bases from J, the gap between germline ends came to 15 bases. The germline V gene encodes CDR1 SGHRS and CDR2 YFSETQ. CDR3 bases: TGCGCCAGCAGCCCCCGAAGTGGGGAAAACTATGGCTACACCTTC. Encoded protein: CASSPRSGENYGYTF.

This chain joins TRBV9 and TRBJ2-5; TRBD2 matches at 9 bases. V was clipped by 0 bases and J by 5 bases; unmatched bases: 8. The germline gives CDR1 SGDLS, CDR2 YYNGEE. This CDR3 has 16 amino acids. The CDR3 loop reads CASSVAWASGVETQYF. The CDR3 DNA reads as TGTGCCAGCAGCGTAGCGTGGGCTAGCGGGGTTGAGACCCAGTACTTC.

The chain employs TRBV11-2 and TRBJ2-2; D is perhaps TRBD2 (5 bases). In germline, CDR1 is SGHAT, CDR2 FQNNGV. V lost 5 bases to trimming and J lost 7 bases, with 11 bases between them. The CDR3 sequence is 13 residues long. CDR3 nucleotide sequence: TGTGCCAGCAGCAAGGACTCTAGCGGGGAGCTGTTTTTT. Translation gives CASSKDSSGELFF.